This T cell receptor (beta chain) originates from a study of blood T cell repertoires in COVID-19. Study background: Donors in the United States, Italy and Spain gave samples during acute or convalescent COVID-19.

V lost 6 bases to trimming and J lost 0 bases, with 13 bases between them. CDR3 length equals 15 residues. From germline, CDR1 is LNHDA and CDR2 SQIVND (reference sequence). Clones were sequenced by immunoSEQ multiplex PCR, and TCRdb holds only the in-frame ones, with some missing. The sample lists about 280,000 clones; 85% to 90% were seen once. This chain links TRBV19 with TRBJ2-3; maybe TRBD1 (6 bases). Sequenced sample: peripheral blood. The receptor was isolated from a woman aged 25 to 39 with COVID-19, enrolled during active disease. The CDR3 is CASSLLRGSTDTQYF. The DNA for the CDR3 is TGTGCCAGTAGCTTATTGAGGGGGAGCACAGATACGCAGTATTTT.